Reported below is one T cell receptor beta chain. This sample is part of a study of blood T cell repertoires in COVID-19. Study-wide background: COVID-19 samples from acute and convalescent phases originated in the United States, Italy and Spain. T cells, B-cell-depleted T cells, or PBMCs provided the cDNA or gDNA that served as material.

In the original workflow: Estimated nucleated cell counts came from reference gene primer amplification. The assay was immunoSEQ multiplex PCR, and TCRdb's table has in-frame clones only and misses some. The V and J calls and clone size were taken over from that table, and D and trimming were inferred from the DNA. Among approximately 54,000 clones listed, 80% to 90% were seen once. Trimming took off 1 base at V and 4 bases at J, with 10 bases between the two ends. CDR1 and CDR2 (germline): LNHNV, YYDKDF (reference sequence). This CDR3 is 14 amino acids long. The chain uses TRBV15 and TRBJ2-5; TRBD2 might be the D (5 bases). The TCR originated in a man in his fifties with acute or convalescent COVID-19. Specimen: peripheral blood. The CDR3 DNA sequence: TGTGCCACCAGCAGAGGTGGGAGCGGAGAGACCCAGTACTTC. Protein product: CATSRGGSGETQYF.